This TCR beta chain emerged from a study of STAT5B mutations in CD4+ large granular lymphocyte leukemia (dated by TCRdb to the early 2020s). Notes on the research overall: Among healthy controls, the CDR3 'QG' motif was associated with a particular HLA allele. Flow cytometry on FACSCanto II or FACSVerse confirmed that purified fractions exceeded 95% purity among lymphocytes. The study compared the TCRbeta repertoires of patients with CD4+ T-cell large granular lymphocyte leukemia against the TCRbeta repertoires of healthy blood donors. General conclusions and limits of the study: TRBV06-family usage was enriched among the top patient clones (8/27) compared with healthy controls (2/35). The data were not HLA-matched, and the relatively small sample size could explain the higher clonality seen in CD4+ compared with CD8+ T-LGLL. Main leukemic clonotypes were private to each patient, although over 20% appeared at low frequency in other patients' non-leukemic repertoires. Greater clonality appeared to be present in CD4-sorted patient repertoires than in healthy CD4+ repertoires, and the difference was retained after the putative leukemic clones were removed.

TCRbeta rearrangements were sequenced from genomic DNA using the immunoSEQ assay at survey resolution. The paper's processing steps were these. A lowest detectable productive clonotype frequency of 2.59 x 10-5 was observed in the TCR sequencing data. Analyses included only productive TCRbeta rearrangements, meaning complete and in-frame sequences. Clonality for each sample was calculated as Simpson clonality in the immunoSEQ Analyzer version 3.0. Clones were grouped by frequency into very rare, small, medium, large (1-20%) or hyperexpanded (>20%) categories. OLGA 1.2.3 estimated generation probabilities, VDJtools produced V-gene circos plots, VDJdb was queried for specificities, and GLIPH identified CDR3 motifs. TCRdb's version of the immuneACCESS table is confined to in-frame rearrangements and falls short of the full clone set. An unresolved V gene accounts for under half of the shortfall where checked; the remainder is of unknown origin. V, J and clone size are taken as reported in that table, and D and trimming were inferred from the DNA itself. For this sample there are about 38,000 clones; 65% to 90% appear just once. The ten largest make up approximately 1.2% of the sample.

This clone was found once. No antigen is known for it. Per-nucleotide qualities are absent, and no much larger clonotype sits a single base away. Buffy coats from 37 blood donors, supplied by the Finnish Red Cross blood service, were used as healthy controls. All TCR-sequenced material derived from peripheral blood: patient blood samples and healthy donor buffy coats. Ficoll-Hypaque gradient centrifugation was used to isolate peripheral blood mononuclear cells. For the healthy controls, CD4+ cells were obtained from buffy coats by magnetic purification. Genomic DNA was extracted with the Gentra Puregene Cell and Tissue kit and quantified on a Qubit 2.0 fluorometer. The CDR3 starts with the cysteine, ends with the phenylalanine, and has 15 residues. Only the CDR3 region is kept as DNA, spanning 45 bases read in frame from base 1. V gives up 0 bases and J gives up 2 bases, and the segment between their germline ends measures 9 bases. Sequences SGDLS (CDR1) and YYNGEE (CDR2) are obtained from the germline V gene.

The material sequenced was CD4+ T cells from blood buffy coats. This receptor was identified in a human donor in good health. Rearrangement joined TRBV9 to TRBJ2-1; TRBD1 is a possible D gene, resting on 5 matching bases. The sequenced DNA is TGTGCCAGCAGCGTAGAGGGGTCGGCCTACAATGAGCAGTTCTTC. Its coded protein is CASSVEGSAYNEQFF.